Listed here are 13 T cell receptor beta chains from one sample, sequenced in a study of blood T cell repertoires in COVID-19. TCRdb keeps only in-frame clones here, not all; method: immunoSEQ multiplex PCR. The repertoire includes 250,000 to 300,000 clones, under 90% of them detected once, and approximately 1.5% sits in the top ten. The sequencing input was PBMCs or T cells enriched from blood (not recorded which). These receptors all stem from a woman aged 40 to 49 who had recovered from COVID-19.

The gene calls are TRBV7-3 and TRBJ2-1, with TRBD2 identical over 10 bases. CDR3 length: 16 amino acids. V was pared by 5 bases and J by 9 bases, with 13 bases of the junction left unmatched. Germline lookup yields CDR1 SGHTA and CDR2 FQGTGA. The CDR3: CASSLESGLAGVEQFF. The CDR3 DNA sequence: TGTGCCAGCAGCCTAGAATCGGGGCTAGCGGGAGTTGAGCAGTTCTTC.

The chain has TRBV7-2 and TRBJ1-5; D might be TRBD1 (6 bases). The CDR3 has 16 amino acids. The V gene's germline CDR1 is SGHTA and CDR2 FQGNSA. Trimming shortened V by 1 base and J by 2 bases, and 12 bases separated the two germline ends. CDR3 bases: TGTGCCAGCAGCTTAGGGGCAGGGGAAGGCAATCAGCCCCAGCATTTT. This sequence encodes CASSLGAGEGNQPQHF.

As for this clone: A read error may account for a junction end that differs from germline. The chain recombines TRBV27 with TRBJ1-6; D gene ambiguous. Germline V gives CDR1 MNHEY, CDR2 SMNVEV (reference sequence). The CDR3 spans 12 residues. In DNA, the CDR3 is TGTGCCAGCAGTCCCTACAATTCACCCCTCCACTTT. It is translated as CASSPYNSPLHF.

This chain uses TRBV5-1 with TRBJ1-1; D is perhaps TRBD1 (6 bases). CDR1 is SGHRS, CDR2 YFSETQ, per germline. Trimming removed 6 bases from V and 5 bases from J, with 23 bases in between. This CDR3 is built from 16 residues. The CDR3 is CASTTDPHRVGTEAFF. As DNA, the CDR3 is TGCGCCAGCACTACCGACCCTCACAGGGTAGGGACTGAAGCTTTCTTT.

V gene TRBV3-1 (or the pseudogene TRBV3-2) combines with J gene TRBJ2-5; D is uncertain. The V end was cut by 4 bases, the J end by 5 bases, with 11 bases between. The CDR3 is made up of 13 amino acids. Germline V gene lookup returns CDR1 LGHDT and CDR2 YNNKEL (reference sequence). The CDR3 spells CASSRLNGETQYF. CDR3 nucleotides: TGTGCCAGCAGCCGGTTAAACGGGGAGACCCAGTACTTC.

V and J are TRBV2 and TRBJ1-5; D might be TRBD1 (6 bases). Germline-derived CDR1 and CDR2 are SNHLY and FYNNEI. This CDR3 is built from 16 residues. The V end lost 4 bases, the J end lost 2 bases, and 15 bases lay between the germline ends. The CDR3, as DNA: TGTGCCAGCAGTGCTCGGGGGGCGCATGGCAATCAGCCCCAGCATTTT. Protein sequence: CASSARGAHGNQPQHF.

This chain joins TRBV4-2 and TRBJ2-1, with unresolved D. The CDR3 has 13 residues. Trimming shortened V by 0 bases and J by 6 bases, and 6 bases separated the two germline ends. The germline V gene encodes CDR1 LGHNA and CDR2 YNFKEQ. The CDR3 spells CASSQDWANEQFF. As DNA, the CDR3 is TGTGCCAGCAGCCAAGACTGGGCCAATGAGCAGTTCTTC.

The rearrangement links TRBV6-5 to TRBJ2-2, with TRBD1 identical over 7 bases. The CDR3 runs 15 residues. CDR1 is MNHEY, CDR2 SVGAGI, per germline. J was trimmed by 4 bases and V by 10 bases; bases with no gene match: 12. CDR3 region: CATTKKTGVTGELFF. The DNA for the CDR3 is TGTGCCACCACGAAAAAAACAGGGGTCACCGGGGAGCTGTTTTTT.

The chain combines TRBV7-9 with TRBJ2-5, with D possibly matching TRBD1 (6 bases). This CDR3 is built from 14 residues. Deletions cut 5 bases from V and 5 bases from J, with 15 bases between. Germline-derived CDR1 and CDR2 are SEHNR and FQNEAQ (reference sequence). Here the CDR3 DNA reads TGTGCCAGCAGCCCATCCCGGGACACGGAGACCCAGTACTTC. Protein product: CASSPSRDTETQYF.

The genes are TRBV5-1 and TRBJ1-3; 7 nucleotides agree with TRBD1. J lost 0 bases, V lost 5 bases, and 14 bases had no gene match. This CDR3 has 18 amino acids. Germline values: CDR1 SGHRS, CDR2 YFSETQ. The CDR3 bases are TGCGCCAGCAGTCCCCGGGCCGGGGGACAGAGCTCTGGAAACACCATATATTTT. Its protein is CASSPRAGGQSSGNTIYF.

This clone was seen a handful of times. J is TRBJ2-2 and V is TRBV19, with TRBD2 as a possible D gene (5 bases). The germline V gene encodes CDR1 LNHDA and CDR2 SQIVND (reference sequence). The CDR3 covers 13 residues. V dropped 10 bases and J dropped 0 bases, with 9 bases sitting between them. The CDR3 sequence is CATTDSNTGELFF. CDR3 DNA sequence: TGTGCCACTACGGACTCGAACACCGGGGAGCTGTTTTTT.

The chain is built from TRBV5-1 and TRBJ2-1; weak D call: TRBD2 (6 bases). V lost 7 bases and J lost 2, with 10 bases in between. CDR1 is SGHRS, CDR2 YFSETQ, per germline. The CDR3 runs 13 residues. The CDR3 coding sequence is TGCGCCAGCTCTAGCGCTGCCTACAATGAGCAGTTCTTC. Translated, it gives CASSSAAYNEQFF.

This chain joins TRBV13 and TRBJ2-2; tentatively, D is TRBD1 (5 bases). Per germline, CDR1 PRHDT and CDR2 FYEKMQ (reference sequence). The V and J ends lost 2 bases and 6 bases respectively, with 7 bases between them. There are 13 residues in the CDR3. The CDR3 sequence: CASSLQGSGELFF. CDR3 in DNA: TGTGCCAGCAGCTTACAGGGATCCGGGGAGCTGTTTTTT.